This T cell receptor (beta chain) was identified during a study of radiotherapy plus CTLA-4 blockade in lung cancer. TCRdb's copy holds only in-frame clones and misses some; the assay was immunoSEQ multiplex PCR. Among about 30,000 clones, around three quarters were seen once, and the ten largest hold 16%. Trimming removed 3 bases from V and 5 bases from J; junction bases left unmatched: 14. CDR1 PRHDT and CDR2 FYEKMQ come from the germline V gene (reference sequence). The CDR3 extends over 17 amino acids. This clonotype was sampled from a human donor with non-small cell lung cancer that progressed on radiotherapy plus ipilimumab. The sample consisted of peripheral blood, taken from a patient treated with radiotherapy plus ipilimumab. The gene calls are TRBV13 and TRBJ2-5, with 8 nucleotides matching TRBD2. The CDR3 loop is CASSFLTPAGALETQYF. In nucleotides, the CDR3 is TGTGCCAGCAGCTTCCTAACCCCAGCGGGAGCGTTGGAGACCCAGTACTTC.